This T cell receptor (beta chain) was obtained from a study of shared clonotypes between healthy human individuals. Profiling relied on immunoSEQ multiplex PCR, and the TCRdb table lists in-frame clones only, not all of them. This sample has some 530,000 clones, with around 73% found just once. The V segment lost 1 base and the J segment 4 bases; nucleotides outside the gene matches: 8. Germline CDR1 reads MNHNS; CDR2 reads SASEGT. CDR3 length: 18 amino acids. The receptor was isolated from a woman in her thirties or forties in good health. Some clones in this sample may be carry-over from other donors' samples. Sequenced sample: PBMCs. The chain combines TRBV6-1 with TRBJ2-2; 11 bases are a match to TRBD2. This CDR3 is CASSEVVAGGPGTGELFF. CDR3 DNA sequence: TGTGCCAGCAGTGAAGTAGTAGCGGGAGGGCCGGGCACCGGGGAGCTGTTTTTT.